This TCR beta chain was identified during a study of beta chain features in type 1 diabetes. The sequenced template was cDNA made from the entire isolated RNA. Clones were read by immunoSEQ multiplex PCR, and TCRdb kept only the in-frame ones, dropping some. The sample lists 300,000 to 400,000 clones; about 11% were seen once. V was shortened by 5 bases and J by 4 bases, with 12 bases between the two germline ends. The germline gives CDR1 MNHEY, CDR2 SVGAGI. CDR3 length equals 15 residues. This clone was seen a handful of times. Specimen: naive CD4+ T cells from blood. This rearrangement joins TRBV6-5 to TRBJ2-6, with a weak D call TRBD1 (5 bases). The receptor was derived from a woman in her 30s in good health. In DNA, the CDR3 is TGTGCCAGCAGTCCAGGGATTAGCGGGGCCAACGTCCTGACTTTC. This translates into CASSPGISGANVLTF.